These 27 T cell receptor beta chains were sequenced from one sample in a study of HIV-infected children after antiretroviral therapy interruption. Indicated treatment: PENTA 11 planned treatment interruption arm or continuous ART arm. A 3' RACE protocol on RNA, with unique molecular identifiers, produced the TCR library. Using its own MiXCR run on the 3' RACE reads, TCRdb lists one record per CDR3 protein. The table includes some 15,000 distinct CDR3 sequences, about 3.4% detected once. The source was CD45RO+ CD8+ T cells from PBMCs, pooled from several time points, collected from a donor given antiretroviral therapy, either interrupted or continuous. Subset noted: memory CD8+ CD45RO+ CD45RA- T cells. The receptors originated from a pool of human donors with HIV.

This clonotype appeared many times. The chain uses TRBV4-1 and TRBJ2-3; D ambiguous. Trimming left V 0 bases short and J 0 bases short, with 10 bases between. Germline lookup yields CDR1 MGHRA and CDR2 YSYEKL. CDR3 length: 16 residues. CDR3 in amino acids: CASSQDRIISTDTQYF. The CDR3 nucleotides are TGCGCCAGCAGCCAAGACAGGATTATTAGCACAGATACGCAGTATTTT.

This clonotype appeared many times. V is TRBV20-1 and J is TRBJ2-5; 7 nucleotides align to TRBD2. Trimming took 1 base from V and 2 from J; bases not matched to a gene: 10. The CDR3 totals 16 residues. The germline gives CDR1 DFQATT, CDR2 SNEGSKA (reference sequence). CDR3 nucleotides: TGCAGTGCTAGAGTGTCCAGCGGGGCGATTCAAGAGACCCAGTACTTC. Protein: CSARVSSGAIQETQYF.

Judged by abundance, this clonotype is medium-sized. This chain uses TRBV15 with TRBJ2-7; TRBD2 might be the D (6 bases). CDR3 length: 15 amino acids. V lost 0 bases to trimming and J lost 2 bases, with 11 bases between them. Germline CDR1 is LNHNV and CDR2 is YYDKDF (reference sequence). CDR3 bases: TGTGCCACCAGCAGAGAGGTAGCGGCCACCTACGAGCAGTACTTC. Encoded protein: CATSREVAATYEQYF.

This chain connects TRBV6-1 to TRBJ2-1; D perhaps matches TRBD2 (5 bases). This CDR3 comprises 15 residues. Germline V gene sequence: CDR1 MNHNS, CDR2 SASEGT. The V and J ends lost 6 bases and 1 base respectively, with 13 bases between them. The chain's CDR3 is CASRNPGISYNEQFF. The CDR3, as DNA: TGTGCCAGCAGGAATCCGGGAATATCCTACAATGAGCAGTTCTTC.

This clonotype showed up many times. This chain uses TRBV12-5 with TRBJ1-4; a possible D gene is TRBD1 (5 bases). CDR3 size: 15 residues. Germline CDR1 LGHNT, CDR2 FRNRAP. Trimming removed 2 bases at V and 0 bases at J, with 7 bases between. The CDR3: CASGLRGATNEKLFF. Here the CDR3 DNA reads TGTGCTAGTGGTTTGCGGGGGGCAACTAATGAAAAACTGTTTTTT.

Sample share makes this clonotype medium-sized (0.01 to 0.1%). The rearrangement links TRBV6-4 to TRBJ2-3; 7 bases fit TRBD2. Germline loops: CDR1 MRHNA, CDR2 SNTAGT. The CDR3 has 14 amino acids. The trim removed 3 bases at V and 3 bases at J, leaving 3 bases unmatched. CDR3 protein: CASSERGSTDTQYF. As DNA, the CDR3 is TGTGCCAGCAGTGAGCGGGGGAGTACAGATACGCAGTATTTT.

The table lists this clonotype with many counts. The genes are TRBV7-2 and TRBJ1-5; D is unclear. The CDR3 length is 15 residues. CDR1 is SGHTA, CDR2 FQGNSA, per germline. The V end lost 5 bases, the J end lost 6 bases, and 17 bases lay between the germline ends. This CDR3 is CASSPDRGVGQPQHF. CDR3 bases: TGTGCCAGCAGCCCAGATCGCGGGGTTGGTCAGCCCCAGCATTTT.

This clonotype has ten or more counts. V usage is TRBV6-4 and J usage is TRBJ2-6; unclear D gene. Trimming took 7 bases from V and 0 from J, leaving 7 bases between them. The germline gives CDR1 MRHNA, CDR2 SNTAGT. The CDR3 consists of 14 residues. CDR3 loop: CASMAYSGANVLTF. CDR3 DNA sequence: TGTGCCAGCATGGCCTACTCTGGGGCCAACGTCCTGACTTTC.

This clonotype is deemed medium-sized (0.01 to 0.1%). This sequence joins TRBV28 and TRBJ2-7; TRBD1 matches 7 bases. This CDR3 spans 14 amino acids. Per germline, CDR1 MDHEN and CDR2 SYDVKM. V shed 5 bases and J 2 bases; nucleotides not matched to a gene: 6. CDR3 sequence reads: CASSRTGAPYEQYF. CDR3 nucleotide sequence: TGTGCCAGCAGTCGAACAGGGGCCCCCTACGAGCAGTACTTC.

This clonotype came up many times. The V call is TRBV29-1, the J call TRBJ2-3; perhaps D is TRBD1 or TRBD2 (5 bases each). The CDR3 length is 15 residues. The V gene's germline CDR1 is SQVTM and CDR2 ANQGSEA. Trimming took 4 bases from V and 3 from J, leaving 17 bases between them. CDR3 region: CSVVWPGSRTDTQYF. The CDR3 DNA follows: TGCAGCGTTGTGTGGCCAGGGAGTCGGACAGATACGCAGTATTTT.

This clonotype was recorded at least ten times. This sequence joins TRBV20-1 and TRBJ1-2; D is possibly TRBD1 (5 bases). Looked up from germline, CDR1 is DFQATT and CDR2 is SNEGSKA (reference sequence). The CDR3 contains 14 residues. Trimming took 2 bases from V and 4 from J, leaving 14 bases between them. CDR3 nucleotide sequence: TGCAGTGCTAGAACCGGCAGGGTAACCTATGGCTACACCTTC. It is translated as CSARTGRVTYGYTF.

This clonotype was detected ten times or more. The CDR3 bases are TGTGCCAGCAGTTTGTCCTGGCAGGGCGCATATAATTCACCCCTCCACTTT. The encoded protein is CASSLSWQGAYNSPLHF. The V gene is TRBV28, the J gene TRBJ1-6, with D tentatively TRBD1 (5 bases). Trimming took 3 bases from V and 4 from J, leaving 16 bases between them. CDR1 and CDR2 from the germline V gene are MDHEN and SYDVKM. This CDR3 spans 17 amino acids.

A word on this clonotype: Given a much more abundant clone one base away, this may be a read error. The CDR3 nucleotides are TGTGCCAGCAGCCCCTGGGGGAAGGGGGCGAACTCCGGGGAGCTGTTTTTT. Translation gives CASSPWGKGANSGELFF. The rearrangement joins TRBV11-2 to TRBJ2-2; 7 nucleotides match TRBD1. Germline loops: CDR1 SGHAT, CDR2 FQNNGV. The CDR3 spans 17 residues.

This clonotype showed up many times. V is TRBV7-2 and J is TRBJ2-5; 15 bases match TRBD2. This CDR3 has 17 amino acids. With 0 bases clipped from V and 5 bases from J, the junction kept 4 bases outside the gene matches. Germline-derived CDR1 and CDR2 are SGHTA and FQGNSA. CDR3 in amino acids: CASSLAGLAGGHETQYF. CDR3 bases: TGTGCCAGCAGCTTAGCGGGACTAGCGGGGGGTCATGAGACCCAGTACTTC. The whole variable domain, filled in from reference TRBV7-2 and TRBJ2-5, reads GAGVSQSPSNKVTEKGKDVELRCDPISGHTALYWYRQSLGQGLEFLIYFQGNSAPDKSGLPSDRFSAERTGGSVSTLTIQRTQQEDSAVYLCASSLAGLAGGHETQYFGPGTRLLVL.

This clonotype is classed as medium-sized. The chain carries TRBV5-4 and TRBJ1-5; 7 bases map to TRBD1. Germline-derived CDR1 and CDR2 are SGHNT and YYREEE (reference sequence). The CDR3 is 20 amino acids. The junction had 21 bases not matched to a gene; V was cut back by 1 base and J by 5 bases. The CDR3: CASSLLVALMRRGSDQPQHF. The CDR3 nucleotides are TGTGCCAGCAGCTTGTTGGTCGCACTAATGCGCAGGGGGTCGGATCAGCCCCAGCATTTT.

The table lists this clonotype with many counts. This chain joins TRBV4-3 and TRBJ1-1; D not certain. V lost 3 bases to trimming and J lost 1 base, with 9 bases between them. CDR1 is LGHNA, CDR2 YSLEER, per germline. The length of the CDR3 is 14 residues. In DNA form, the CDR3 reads TGCGCCAGCAGCCAGCTAATATGGAACACTGAAGCTTTCTTT. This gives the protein CASSQLIWNTEAFF.

CDR3 bases: TGTGCCAGCAGCTTATGGGGTGAGGTTGGAGAAAAACTGTTTTTT. It codes for CASSLWGEVGEKLFF. The chain uses TRBV7-6 and TRBJ1-4, with D unclear. This CDR3 is built from 15 residues. V lost 2 bases to trimming and J lost 8 bases, with 15 bases between them. Germline V gene lookup returns CDR1 SGHVS and CDR2 FNYEAQ.

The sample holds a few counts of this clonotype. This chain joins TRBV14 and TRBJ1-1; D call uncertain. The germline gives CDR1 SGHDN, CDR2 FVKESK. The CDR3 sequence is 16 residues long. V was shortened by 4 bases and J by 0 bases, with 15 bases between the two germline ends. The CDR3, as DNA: TGTGCCAGCAGCCCACGACTTTGGCAGCTGAACACTGAAGCTTTCTTT. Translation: CASSPRLWQLNTEAFF.

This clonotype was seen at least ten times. CDR3 nucleotides: TGTGCCAGCAGCCAAGAGGCCTCACGGGGCCAAGAGACCCAGTACTTC. It encodes CASSQEASRGQETQYF. The chain carries TRBV4-2 and TRBJ2-5; maybe TRBD2 (5 bases). The germline gives CDR1 LGHNA, CDR2 YNFKEQ. There are 16 residues in the CDR3. V lost 0 bases, J lost 1 base, and 12 bases lay in between.

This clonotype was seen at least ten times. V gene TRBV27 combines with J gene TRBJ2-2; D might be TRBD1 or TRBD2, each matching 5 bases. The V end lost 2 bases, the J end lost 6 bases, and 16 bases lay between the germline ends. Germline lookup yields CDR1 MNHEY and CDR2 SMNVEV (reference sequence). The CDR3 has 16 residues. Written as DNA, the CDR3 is TGTGCCAGCAGTTTAAGAGGGGAGTGGTATGCCGGGGAGCTGTTTTTT. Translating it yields CASSLRGEWYAGELFF.

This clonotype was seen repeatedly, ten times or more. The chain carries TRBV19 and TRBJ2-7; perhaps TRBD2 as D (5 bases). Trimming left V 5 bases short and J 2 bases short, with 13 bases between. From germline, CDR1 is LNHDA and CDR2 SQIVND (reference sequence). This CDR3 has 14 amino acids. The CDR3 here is CASSVDYTAYEQYF. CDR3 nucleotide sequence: TGTGCCAGTAGTGTCGACTACACAGCCTACGAGCAGTACTTC.

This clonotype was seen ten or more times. The CDR3 DNA is TGTGCCAGCCGCGAACTCCAGGAACCATACAATGAGCAGTTCTTC. Its translation is CASRELQEPYNEQFF. This sequence joins TRBV6-2 or TRBV6-3 and TRBJ2-1; D is undetermined. Trimming left V 8 bases short and J 4 bases short, with 18 bases between. CDR3 length: 15 residues. Germline V gene data show CDR1 as MNHEY and CDR2 as SVGEGT.

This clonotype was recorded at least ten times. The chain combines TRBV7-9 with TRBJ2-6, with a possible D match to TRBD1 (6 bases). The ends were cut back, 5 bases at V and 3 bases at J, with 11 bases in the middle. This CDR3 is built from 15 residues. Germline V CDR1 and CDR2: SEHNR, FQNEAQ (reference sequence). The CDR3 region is CASSPPGDGANVLTF. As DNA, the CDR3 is TGTGCCAGCAGCCCCCCAGGGGATGGGGCCAACGTCCTGACTTTC.

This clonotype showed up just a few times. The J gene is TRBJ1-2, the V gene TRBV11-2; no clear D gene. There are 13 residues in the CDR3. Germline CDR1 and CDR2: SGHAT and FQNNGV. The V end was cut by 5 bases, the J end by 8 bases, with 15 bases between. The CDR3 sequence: CASSPGSRRGYTF. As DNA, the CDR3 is TGTGCCAGCAGCCCCGGGTCCCGTCGGGGCTACACCTTC.

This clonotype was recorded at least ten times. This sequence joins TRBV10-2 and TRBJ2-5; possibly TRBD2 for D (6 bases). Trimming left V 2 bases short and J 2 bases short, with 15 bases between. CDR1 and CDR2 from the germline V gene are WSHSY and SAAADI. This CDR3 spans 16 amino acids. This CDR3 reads CASSEQGSGVQETQYF. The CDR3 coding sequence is TGCGCCAGCAGTGAGCAGGGTAGCGGCGTACAAGAGACCCAGTACTTC.

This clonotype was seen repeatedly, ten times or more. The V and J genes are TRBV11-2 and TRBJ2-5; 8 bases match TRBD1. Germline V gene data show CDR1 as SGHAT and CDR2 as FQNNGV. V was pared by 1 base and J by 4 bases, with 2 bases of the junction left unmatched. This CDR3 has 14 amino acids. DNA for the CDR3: TGTGCCAGCAGCTTAGCCCAGGGGGCAGAGACCCAGTACTTC. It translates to CASSLAQGAETQYF.

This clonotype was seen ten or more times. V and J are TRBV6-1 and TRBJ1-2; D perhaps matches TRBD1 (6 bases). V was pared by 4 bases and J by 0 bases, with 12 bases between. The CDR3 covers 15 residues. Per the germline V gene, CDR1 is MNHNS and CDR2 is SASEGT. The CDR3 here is CASSAETGPNYGYTF. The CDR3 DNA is TGTGCCAGCAGTGCTGAGACAGGACCTAACTATGGCTACACCTTC.